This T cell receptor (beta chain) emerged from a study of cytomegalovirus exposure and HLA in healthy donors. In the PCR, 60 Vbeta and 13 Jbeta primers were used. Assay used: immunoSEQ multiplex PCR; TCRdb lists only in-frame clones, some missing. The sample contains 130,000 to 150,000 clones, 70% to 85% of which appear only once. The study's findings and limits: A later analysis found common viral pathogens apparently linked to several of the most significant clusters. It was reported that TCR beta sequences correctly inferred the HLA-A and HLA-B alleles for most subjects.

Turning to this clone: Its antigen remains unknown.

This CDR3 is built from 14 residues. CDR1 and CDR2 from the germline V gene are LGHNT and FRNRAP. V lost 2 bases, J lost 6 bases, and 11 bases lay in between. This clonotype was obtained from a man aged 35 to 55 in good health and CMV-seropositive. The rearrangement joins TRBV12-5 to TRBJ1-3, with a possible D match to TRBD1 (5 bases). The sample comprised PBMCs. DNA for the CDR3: TGTGCTAGTGGTTTGTACAGGTCCCAAAACACCATATATTTT. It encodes CASGLYRSQNTIYF.